The next 20 T cell receptor beta chains were all read from a single sample in a study of shared clonotypes between healthy human individuals. Using immunoSEQ multiplex PCR, the repertoire was profiled, and TCRdb retains in-frame clones only, with some absent. The sample lists 1,500,000 or so clones; 97% to 99% were seen once. Sequences were obtained from naive CD4+ T cells sorted from blood. Subset: CD45RA+ positively selected. These receptors came from a man aged 30 to 39 in good health.

This clone came up once. This sequence joins TRBV19 and TRBJ2-1; 10 nucleotides line up with TRBD1. The CDR3 sequence is 14 residues long. V gave up 6 bases and J gave up 2 bases; unmatched junction bases: 1. Germline values: CDR1 LNHDA, CDR2 SQIVND (reference sequence). CDR3 sequence reads: CASRGQGPYNEQFF. The CDR3 bases are TGTGCCAGTAGGGGACAGGGGCCCTACAATGAGCAGTTCTTC.

The chain joins TRBV4-2 to TRBJ2-1, with 8 bases identical to TRBD2. The germline CDR1 and CDR2 sequences are LGHNA and YNFKEQ. J was trimmed by 8 bases and V by 0 bases; bases with no gene match: 9. The CDR3 extends over 16 amino acids. The chain's CDR3 is CASSQEQIAGLYEQFF. The CDR3 nucleotides read TGTGCCAGCAGCCAAGAACAAATAGCGGGACTCTATGAGCAGTTCTTC.

In the case of this clone: The same CDR3 is also encoded by other DNA sequences in this sample. The chain employs TRBV28 and TRBJ1-5; D unresolved. Trimming pared 1 base from V and 7 bases from J, leaving 8 bases between. Germline lookup yields CDR1 MDHEN and CDR2 SYDVKM. This CDR3 spans 13 amino acids. The CDR3 region has the DNA TGTGCCAGCAGTTTATTAGGAGGGCAGCCCCAGCATTTT. It encodes CASSLLGGQPQHF. Full variable domain (outside the CDR3, taken from reference TRBV28 and TRBJ1-5): DVKVTQSSRYLVKRTGEKVFLECVQDMDHENMFWYRQDPGLGLRLIYFSYDVKMKEKGDIPEGYSVSREKKERFSLILESASTNQTSMYLCASSLLGGQPQHFGDGTRLSIL.

This sequence joins TRBV7-2 and TRBJ2-1; TRBD2 might be the D (6 bases). V was cut by 5 bases and J by 2 bases, with 16 bases left in between. Germline CDR1 SGHTA, CDR2 FQGNSA. CDR3 length equals 16 residues. CDR3 amino acids: CASSIAGGTAYNEQFF. CDR3 in DNA: TGTGCCAGCAGCATTGCCGGCGGGACCGCCTACAATGAGCAGTTCTTC.

The J gene is TRBJ1-2, the V gene TRBV6-6, with 8 bases fitting TRBD1. V was clipped by 6 bases and J by 4 bases; unmatched bases: 10. Germline V lookup: CDR1 MNHNY, CDR2 SVGAGI (reference sequence). CDR3 length: 15 amino acids. The CDR3 here is CASRLPGQDSYGYTF. The CDR3 DNA sequence: TGTGCCAGCAGACTCCCGGGACAGGACAGCTATGGCTACACCTTC.

The CDR3, as DNA: TGCAGCGTCGCTCGGGACAGGGAGTATAATAGCGGGGAGCTGTTTTTT. Its protein is CSVARDREYNSGELFF. The V call is TRBV29-1, the J call TRBJ2-2; 9 positions match TRBD1. CDR3 size: 16 residues. Germline V gene lookup returns CDR1 SQVTM and CDR2 ANQGSEA. J gave up 7 bases and V 6 bases, and 15 bases lay outside the gene matches.

The genes are TRBV9 and TRBJ2-3; 14 bases line up with TRBD2. From germline, CDR1 is SGDLS and CDR2 YYNGEE. V dropped 0 bases and J dropped 10; count of bases not matched to a gene: 4. The length of the CDR3 is 15 residues. CDR3 coding DNA: TGTGCCAGCAGCGTAGATACGACTAGCGGGAGGGCGCAGTATTTT. Residues: CASSVDTTSGRAQYF.

This clone was counted a few times. The same CDR3 also results from other DNA sequences found in this sample. The rearrangement joins TRBV29-1 to TRBJ2-5, with 7 bases matching TRBD2. V was clipped by 6 bases and J by 4 bases; unmatched bases: 2. The CDR3 spans 11 residues. Germline V lookup: CDR1 SQVTM, CDR2 ANQGSEA. The CDR3 DNA follows: TGCAGCGTGGGGAGGGGAGAGACCCAGTACTTC. This translates into CSVGRGETQYF.

This rearrangement joins TRBV5-1 to TRBJ1-2, with 10 positions matching TRBD1. This CDR3 comprises 13 residues. J lost 2 bases, V lost 6 bases, and 1 base had no gene match. CDR1 is SGHRS, CDR2 YFSETQ, per germline. The CDR3 DNA reads as TGCGCCAGCACGGGACAGGGGAACTATGGCTACACCTTC. Translated: CASTGQGNYGYTF.

V usage is TRBV9 and J usage is TRBJ1-3, with 7 bases that match TRBD1. V shed 0 bases and J 3 bases; nucleotides not matched to a gene: 6. The germline gives CDR1 SGDLS, CDR2 YYNGEE. This CDR3 spans 16 amino acids. The CDR3: CASSVGGGGGGNTIYF. CDR3 DNA: TGTGCCAGCAGCGTAGGAGGGGGCGGAGGTGGAAACACCATATATTTT.

The V and J genes are TRBV14 and TRBJ2-1; 8 positions match TRBD1. Germline trimming cut 5 bases from V and 7 bases from J; bases unmatched to any gene: 4. Germline V gives CDR1 SGHDN, CDR2 FVKESK. This CDR3 region has 13 residues. CDR3 nucleotide sequence: TGTGCCAGCAGCGCGGACAGGGTTAATGAGCAGTTCTTC. As protein: CASSADRVNEQFF.

The V and J genes are TRBV7-9 and TRBJ2-7; D is perhaps TRBD1 (6 bases). Trimming removed 5 bases from V and 2 bases from J, with 13 bases in between. The germline gives CDR1 SEHNR, CDR2 FQNEAQ (reference sequence). The CDR3 is made up of 14 amino acids. The CDR3 region is CASSPDRRPYEQYF. CDR3 sequence (DNA): TGTGCCAGCAGCCCCGACAGGAGACCCTACGAGCAGTACTTC.

This chain uses TRBV7-8 with TRBJ2-7, with 7 nucleotides matching TRBD1. The germline CDR1 and CDR2 sequences are SGHVS and FQNEAQ. This CDR3 comprises 16 residues. V gave up 1 base and J gave up 0 bases; unmatched junction bases: 6. The CDR3 DNA reads as TGTGCCAGCAGCTTAGGGTTAACAGGGGCCTCCTACGAGCAGTACTTC. It yields the protein CASSLGLTGASYEQYF.

CDR3 sequence (DNA): TGTGCCAGCAGCCCCTCGGGGGCTGAAGCTTTCTTT. Its translation is CASSPSGAEAFF. The V gene is TRBV9, the J gene TRBJ1-1; a possible D gene is TRBD1 (5 bases). The CDR3 length is 12 residues. Trimming shortened V by 4 bases and J by 6 bases, and 10 bases separated the two germline ends. CDR1 and CDR2 from the germline V gene are SGDLS and YYNGEE.

The genes are TRBV5-1 and TRBJ2-3, with D hard to call. Germline V gene lookup returns CDR1 SGHRS and CDR2 YFSETQ. The CDR3 is made up of 15 amino acids. Trimming removed 2 bases at V and 5 bases at J, with 15 bases between. The CDR3 here is CASSFLASGGDTQYF. CDR3 nucleotide sequence: TGCGCCAGCAGCTTTCTCGCTAGTGGTGGAGATACGCAGTATTTT.

Only one count was recorded for this clone. The rearrangement joins TRBV18 to TRBJ1-5, with D possibly TRBD1 on 6 matching bases. Trimming took 2 bases from V and 6 from J, leaving 14 bases between them. CDR1 KGHSH and CDR2 LQKENI come from the germline V gene. This CDR3 has 15 residues. CDR3 nucleotide sequence: TGTGCCAGCTCACCAGGTGGGGGGGGCCGTCAGCCCCAGCATTTT. Encoded protein: CASSPGGGGRQPQHF.

A remark on this clone: Additional DNA sequences in this sample encode the identical CDR3. The rearrangement joins TRBV5-8 to TRBJ1-5; D gene uncertain. This CDR3 has 11 residues. Trimming took 3 bases from V and 3 from J, leaving 1 base between them. CDR1 and CDR2 (germline): SGHTS, YDEGEE. CDR3 in amino acids: CASSYNQPQHF. The DNA for the CDR3 is TGTGCCAGCAGCTACAATCAGCCCCAGCATTTT.

The chain combines TRBV29-1 with TRBJ1-1, with D uncertain. The germline V gene encodes CDR1 SQVTM and CDR2 ANQGSEA. CDR3 size: 13 residues. The germline V and J ends were trimmed by 6 bases and 1 base, with 12 bases remaining between them. CDR3 loop: CSVRMSGNTEAFF. CDR3 nucleotides: TGCAGCGTAAGGATGAGTGGGAACACTGAAGCTTTCTTT.

This rearrangement joins TRBV25-1 to TRBJ1-1; D remains unclear. Trimming removed 8 bases from V and 3 bases from J, with 13 bases in between. The CDR3 covers 13 residues. CDR1 and CDR2 from the germline V gene are MGHDK and SYGVNS. Written as DNA, the CDR3 is TGTGCCAGCTCTCCTTCTGGGTACACTGAAGCTTTCTTT. It encodes CASSPSGYTEAFF.

The chain joins TRBV5-6 to TRBJ2-7; D perhaps matches TRBD2 (6 bases). The CDR3 is 16 residues long. Trimming pared 0 bases from V and 2 bases from J, leaving 15 bases between. Germline V lookup: CDR1 SGHDT, CDR2 YYEEEE. The CDR3 reads CASSLAGDSSPYEQYF. The CDR3 bases are TGTGCCAGCAGCTTGGCCGGGGACTCCTCACCCTACGAGCAGTACTTC.